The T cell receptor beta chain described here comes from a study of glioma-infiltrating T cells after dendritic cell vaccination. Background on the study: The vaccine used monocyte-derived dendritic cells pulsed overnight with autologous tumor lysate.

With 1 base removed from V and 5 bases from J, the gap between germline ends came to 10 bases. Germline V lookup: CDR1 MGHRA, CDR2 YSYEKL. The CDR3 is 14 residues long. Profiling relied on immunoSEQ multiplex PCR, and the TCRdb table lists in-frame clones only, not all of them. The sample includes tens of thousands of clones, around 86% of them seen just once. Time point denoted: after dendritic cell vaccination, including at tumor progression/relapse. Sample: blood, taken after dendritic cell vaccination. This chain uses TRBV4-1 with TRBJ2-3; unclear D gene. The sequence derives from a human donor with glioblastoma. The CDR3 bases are TGCGCCAGCAGCCAAGCCCAGGTAGGAGATACGCAGTATTTT. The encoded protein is CASSQAQVGDTQYF.